This T cell receptor beta chain was identified during a study of graft-versus-host responses after intestinal transplantation. Across the whole study: The transplants performed in recipients were multivisceral, liver-intestinal, or isolated intestinal. Whole-study results and caveats: Some GvH clones appeared in ileal mucosa or blood before recipient bone marrow.

Measured with immunoSEQ multiplex PCR; TCRdb has only the in-frame clones, and not every one. Among about 82,000 clones listed, around 93% were seen once. Points on this clone: Its antigen is currently unknown.

The CDR3 spans 16 residues. With 6 bases clipped from V and 4 bases from J, the junction kept 14 bases outside the gene matches. Germline CDR1 and CDR2: LNHDA and SQIVND (reference sequence). The source material was unstimulated CD4+ T cells sorted from spleen or lymph node cells, sampled before transplant. This receptor was taken from a human donor who was the organ donor for an intestinal transplant. V gene TRBV19 combines with J gene TRBJ2-5; 7 nucleotides match TRBD2. Here the CDR3 reads CASSRNLAAWGETQYF. In DNA, the CDR3 is TGTGCCAGTAGCCGGAATCTAGCGGCCTGGGGAGAGACCCAGTACTTC.